This TCR beta chain is from a study of blood T cells in healthy people across ages (dated by TCRdb to between 2015 and 2016). Describing the broader study: In model experiments, roughly one uniquely barcoded TCR beta cDNA molecule per two T cells was captured by template switching. Four age groups were formed from the donors: young (average approximately 15 years), middle-aged (approximately 41), aged (about 68) and long-lived (approximately 80). To avoid experimental bias, donors of different ages were spread randomly across the sequencing lanes. Using the same blood draw, the study looked at two additional independent replicas of 1 million unique cDNA reads for two donors, one aged 18 to 30 and the other aged 80 or older. To track age-related changes in TCR beta repertoire diversity, the study relied on deep sequencing normalized with unique cDNA molecular identifiers. On the study overall, not on this receptor specifically: Compared with the aged group, more naive CD4+ T cells, fewer expanded clones and increased TCR diversity were shown by the long-lived group, suggesting age selection. Because donor CMV infection status was unknown, age-related changes in expanded clonotypes were potentially confounded. Estimates of total diversity based on one million sequenced T cells were considered lower bounds and underestimates. Observed TCR beta diversity per million T cells fell roughly linearly with age, and a significant reduction was already apparent by age around 40. Bulk unsorted PBMC profiling prevented conclusive comparison of naive and antigen-experienced compartments. A strong correlation was found between observed TCR beta diversity and the percentage of naive T cells measured by flow cytometry.

Systemically healthy Caucasian individuals from Russia, approximately 39 in total and aged roughly 6 to 95 years, were included as donors. Each donor gave 8.5 to 10 milliliters of peripheral blood, collected into EDTA-treated Vacutainer tubes. Ficoll-Paque density-gradient centrifugation was used to isolate PBMCs, with at least 7 million per sample. Total RNA was extracted from PBMCs with Trizol reagent, with at least 5.5 micrograms obtained per sample. Naive CD45RAhigh/CD27high T cell percentages were measured by flow cytometry on a PBMC aliquot from every donor. The library was generated by 5' RACE. The data were produced on an Illumina HiSeq 2500. A second PCR of about 7 to 12 cycles was run with a J-beta primer mix and a sample-barcoded 5' primer. A unique molecular identifier was introduced onto each TCR beta cDNA molecule by a template-switch 5' adaptor carrying 12 random nucleotides. At least 2.5 million CDR3-containing paired-end reads were obtained from each sample. First-strand cDNA synthesis was performed from all RNA using the Mint cDNA synthesis kit, with priming by a TRBC-specific oligonucleotide. Following uracil-DNA glycosylase treatment, all cDNA underwent a first 18-cycle PCR with the universal primers M1SS and BC2_uni_R. The study's own analysis went as follows. Each sample was normalized by randomly selecting 1 million high-quality reads, each carrying a distinct molecular identifier. Instead of being binned into consensus sequences, reads with shared molecular identifiers were discarded. MiTCR, run with a Q25 quality threshold and the strictest error-elimination algorithm, handled CDR3 identification, clonotype clustering and error correction. Lower-bound total TCR beta diversity was estimated with a nonparametric unseen species model using Euler transformation. TCRdb took the public reads, trimmed them with fastp at Q25, ran MiXCR for clone calling and kept in-frame beta chains. Under each unique CDR3 protein, matching rows form one entry showing the most common genes and DNA. The V and J calls were not made by the authors but by TCRdb's processing. The sample profile shows more than 1,400,000 distinct CDR3 sequences; around 39% of them were found once. The top ten constitute roughly 7.9% of the sample.

A remark on this clonotype: The antigen it recognizes is unknown. Within one base of it there is no much larger clone, and no base qualities were kept.

At the junction V is shortened by 4 bases and J by 7 bases, with 21 bases in between. Via the germline V gene, CDR1 is SGHTA and CDR2 FQGNSA. The CDR3 runs 16 residues from the cysteine to the phenylalanine. Here the CDR3 DNA is all that survives: 48 bases in frame from base 1. The receptor was isolated from a woman aged 18-30 years in good health. Material for sequencing was blood. The rearrangement joined TRBV7-2 to TRBJ2-3; the D gene is perhaps TRBD2, on 5 matching bases. For the CDR3, the sequence is CASSSRNEGVRYTQYF. Read as DNA, the sequence is TGTGCCAGCAGCTCCAGGAACGAGGGTGTGAGATATACGCAGTATTTT.